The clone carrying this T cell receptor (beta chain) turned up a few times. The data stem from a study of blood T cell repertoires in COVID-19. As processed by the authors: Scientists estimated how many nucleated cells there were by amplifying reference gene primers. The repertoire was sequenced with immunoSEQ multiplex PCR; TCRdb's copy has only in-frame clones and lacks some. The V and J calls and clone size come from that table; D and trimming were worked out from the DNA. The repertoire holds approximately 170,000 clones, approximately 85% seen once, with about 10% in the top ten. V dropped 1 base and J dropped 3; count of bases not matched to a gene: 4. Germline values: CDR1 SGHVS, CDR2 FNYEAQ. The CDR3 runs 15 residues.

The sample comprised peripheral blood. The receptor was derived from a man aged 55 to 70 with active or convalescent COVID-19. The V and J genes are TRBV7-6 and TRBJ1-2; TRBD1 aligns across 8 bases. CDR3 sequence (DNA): TGTGCCAGCAGCTTAGGGACAGGGAATTACTATGGCTACACCTTC. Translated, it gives CASSLGTGNYYGYTF.